The 8 T cell receptor beta chains presented below share a single source sample, sequenced in a study of beta chain features in type 1 diabetes. No cognate antigen is known for these TCRs. General study results and limits: The study found moderately but significantly shorter TCRB CDR3s in all four CD4+ subsets of Type 1 diabetes patients.

What was sequenced were expressed TCRB transcripts, since all of the isolated RNA had been reverse transcribed. Repertoires were generated with immunoSEQ multiplex PCR, while TCRdb's copy carries only in-frame clones and drops some. The table lists 600,000 to 700,000 clones, about an eighth of them singletons, with more than 0.09% in the top ten. Sequenced sample: naive CD4+ T cells from blood. These receptors all come from a man aged 25 to 45 with type 1 diabetes.

This clone showed up just a few times. The chain recombines TRBV7-6 with TRBJ1-6, with a possible D match to TRBD1 (5 bases). Germline V gene data show CDR1 as SGHVS and CDR2 as FNYEAQ. V was clipped by 1 base and J by 14 bases, with 21 bases between them. The CDR3 runs to 16 residues. CDR3 loop: CASSLENTQGRGTLHF. The CDR3 DNA is TGTGCCAGCAGCTTAGAAAATACGCAGGGCCGGGGGACCCTCCACTTT. Drawing the rest from reference TRBV7-6 and TRBJ1-6, the complete variable domain is GAGVSQSPRYKVTKRGQDVALRCDPISGHVSLYWYRQALGQGPEFLTYFNYEAQQDKSGLPNDRFSAERPEGSISTLTIQRTEQRDSAMYRCASSLENTQGRGTLHFGNGTRLTVT.

In this sample, this clone turned up a few times. The chain employs TRBV25-1 and TRBJ2-1, with D perhaps matching TRBD2 (7 bases). The V end was cut by 4 bases, the J end by 9 bases, with 16 bases between. CDR1 MGHDK and CDR2 SYGVNS come from the germline V gene. The CDR3 extends over 14 amino acids. In DNA, the CDR3 is TGTGCCAGCAGTGCCTCCTGGCGGGGGCCTGAGCAGTTCTTC. Protein sequence: CASSASWRGPEQFF.

This clone was counted between two and nine times. This sequence joins TRBV7-2 and TRBJ1-1, with D possibly TRBD1 on 5 matching bases. This CDR3 is built from 15 residues. Germline V gene data show CDR1 as SGHTA and CDR2 as FQGNSA. Trimming shortened V by 1 base and J by 0 bases, and 9 bases separated the two germline ends. The CDR3 DNA follows: TGTGCCAGCAGCTTAGAGGGACGGATGAACACTGAAGCTTTCTTT. This translates into CASSLEGRMNTEAFF.

The chain has TRBV7-6 and TRBJ1-4; possibly TRBD1 for D (6 bases). The V gene lost 5 bases and the J gene lost 1 base, with 11 bases spanning the gap. CDR3 length: 15 amino acids. Germline values: CDR1 SGHVS, CDR2 FNYEAQ. The CDR3, as DNA: TGTGCCAGCAGCCGCATGGGACAAACTAATGAAAAACTGTTTTTT. It translates to CASSRMGQTNEKLFF.

The chain is built from TRBV25-1 and TRBJ2-2; 8 nucleotides match TRBD1. CDR1 and CDR2 from the germline V gene are MGHDK and SYGVNS. Trimming at V came to 3 bases and at J to 3 bases, leaving 6 bases not matched to a gene. The CDR3 has 16 residues. The CDR3 sequence is CASSEPGQADTGELFF. The DNA for the CDR3 is TGTGCCAGCAGTGAGCCGGGACAGGCGGACACCGGGGAGCTGTTTTTT.

This chain uses TRBV15 with TRBJ1-2; no clear D gene. The germline V gene has CDR1 LNHNV and CDR2 YYDKDF (reference sequence). V was shortened by 0 bases and J by 6 bases, with 11 bases between the two germline ends. This CDR3 is 14 amino acids long. CDR3: CATSRDRRLDGYTF. The CDR3 DNA sequence: TGTGCCACCAGCAGAGATCGGCGGCTGGATGGCTACACCTTC.

V and J are TRBV5-1 and TRBJ2-2; tentatively, D is TRBD1 or TRBD2 (7 bases each). From germline, CDR1 is SGHRS and CDR2 YFSETQ. The CDR3 runs 17 residues. With 2 bases removed from V and 4 bases from J, the gap between germline ends came to 18 bases. The CDR3 DNA is TGCGCCAGCAGCTTCGATCCACAGGGGAGGGCCACCGGGGAGCTGTTTTTT. Amino acid sequence: CASSFDPQGRATGELFF. The variable domain in full, with the rest retrieved from reference TRBV5-1 and TRBJ2-2, is KAGVTQTPRYLIKTRGQQVTLSCSPISGHRSVSWYQQTPGQGLQFLFEYFSETQRNKGNFPGRFSGRQFSNSRSEMNVSTLELGDSALYLCASSFDPQGRATGELFFGEGSRLTVL.

This clone was observed a few times. The rearrangement uses TRBV20-1 and TRBJ1-2, with a possible D match to TRBD1 (5 bases). The germline gives CDR1 DFQATT, CDR2 SNEGSKA (reference sequence). With 5 bases removed from V and 8 bases from J, the gap between germline ends came to 12 bases. The length of the CDR3 is 11 residues. CDR3 sequence: CSAVPGTGYTF. The CDR3 DNA reads as TGCAGTGCTGTTCCAGGGACGGGCTACACCTTC.